The 14 T cell receptor beta chains listed next were all sequenced from one sample in a study of T cells in women clearing cervical HPV infection. TCRdb keeps only in-frame clones here, not all; method: immunoSEQ multiplex PCR. This sample's table reports approximately 26,000 clones. Specimen: blood buffy coat. Receptor source: a woman aged 18 to 75 with a cervical HPV16 infection that either progressed to CIN3+ or cleared (not recorded which).

A note on this clone: The DNA ends 3 residues before the CDR3 does, and the rest of the CDR3 is filled in from the germline J gene. V and J are TRBV18 and TRBJ1-5; 10 positions agree with TRBD1. With 8 bases clipped from V and 5 bases from J, the junction kept 3 bases outside the gene matches. The CDR3 has 13 residues. The germline V gene encodes CDR1 KGHSH and CDR2 LQKENI. CDR3 protein: CASRDRGDQPQHF. Partial CDR3 DNA: TGTGCCAGCCGGGACAGGGGCGATCAGCCC.

To note about this clone: Sequencing ends 3 residues short of the CDR3 end; the germline J gene provides the rest. V and J are TRBV10-3 and TRBJ2-7, with 12 bases lining up with TRBD2. Germline CDR1 is ENHRY and CDR2 is SYGVKD. CDR3 length equals 14 residues. The V segment lost 5 bases and the J segment 6 bases; nucleotides outside the gene matches: 5. The CDR3 sequence is CAISPSGGASEQYF. The covered CDR3 bases are TGTGCCATCAGTCCTAGCGGGGGGGCCTCCGAG.

As to this clone: The read finishes 3 residues shy of the CDR3 end, and the germline J gene is used to complete it. This chain uses TRBV2 with TRBJ1-6; tentative D call: TRBD1 (5 bases). Trimming took 7 bases from V and 7 from J, leaving 17 bases between them. The germline gives CDR1 SNHLY, CDR2 FYNNEI. This CDR3 contains 15 residues. The covered CDR3 bases are TGTGCCAGCATGCTTGGGGACTTACCAAATTCACCC. It translates to CASMLGDLPNSP. The entire CDR3 reads CASMLGDLPNSPLHF.

With regard to this clone: The DNA ends 3 residues before the CDR3 does, and the rest of the CDR3 is filled in from the germline J gene. This chain links TRBV5-5 with TRBJ1-6; D is possibly TRBD1 (6 bases). This CDR3 has 15 residues. CDR1 is SGHKS, CDR2 YYEKEE, per germline (reference sequence). The ends were cut back, 5 bases at V and 7 bases at J, with 16 bases in the middle. CDR3 bases read: TGTGCCAGCAGTACCGGGGACATCGCGAATTCACCC. Its protein product is CASSTGDIANSP. From start to end, the CDR3 is CASSTGDIANSPLHF.

To note about this clone: The read finishes 3 residues shy of the CDR3 end, and the germline J gene is used to complete it. V gene TRBV7-7 combines with J gene TRBJ2-3; D perhaps matches TRBD2 (6 bases). The germline gives CDR1 SSHAT, CDR2 FNYEAQ (reference sequence). CDR3 length equals 16 residues. The CDR3: CASSSATLGLQETQYF. CDR3 bases read: TGTGCCAGCAGCTCAGCAACCCTGGGACTGCAAGAGACG.

About this clone: The CDR3 end lies 3 residues beyond the end of the read and is filled in from the germline J gene. V usage is TRBV7-8 and J usage is TRBJ1-4; a possible D gene is TRBD1 (5 bases). Germline CDR1 SGHVS, CDR2 FQNEAQ. The CDR3 has 15 residues. CDR3 sequence reads: CASSQQGLYNSPLFF. CDR3 bases read: TGTGCCAGCAGCCAGCAGGGACTTTATAATTCACCA. Full variable domain (rest looked up from reference TRBV7-8 and TRBJ1-4): GAGVSQSPRYKVAKRGQDVALRCDPISGHVSLFWYQQALGQGPEFLTYFQNEAQLDKSGLPSDRFFAERPEGSVSTLKIQRTQQEDSAVYLCASSQQGLYNSPLFFGSGTQLSVL.

With regard to this clone: Read coverage stops 3 residues before the CDR3 terminus; the germline J gene supplies the remainder. The chain combines TRBV18 with TRBJ1-1; D unclear. The V gene's germline CDR1 is KGHSH and CDR2 LQKENI. V gave up 2 bases and J gave up 0 bases, with 7 bases separating them. The CDR3 consists of 14 residues. The CDR3 region is CASSPTNMNTEAFF. The sequenced part of the CDR3 DNA is TGTGCCAGCTCACCAACGAACATGAACACTGAA.

CDR3 region: CSGREGNGYTF. The sequenced part of the CDR3 DNA is TGCAGCGGGCGAGAGGGGAATGGC. The rearrangement joins TRBV29-1 to TRBJ1-2, with a weak D call TRBD1 (5 bases). The read terminates 3 residues ahead of where the CDR3 ends, so the germline J gene completes it. V lost 7 bases to trimming and J lost 6 bases, with 12 bases between them. Germline V CDR1 and CDR2: SQVTM, ANQGSEA. The CDR3 sequence is 11 residues long.

About this clone itself: The CDR3 extends 3 residues past the end of the read, so its final part is completed from the germline J gene. V usage is TRBV5-4 and J usage is TRBJ2-5; TRBD1 matches 8 bases. The CDR3 sequence is 14 residues long. With V trimmed by 4 bases and J by 5 bases, 7 bases remained unmatched. The germline CDR1 and CDR2 sequences are SGHNT and YYREEE (reference sequence). This CDR3 reads CASSGWTGTETQYF. The covered CDR3 bases are TGTGCCAGCAGCGGATGGACAGGGACGGAGACC.

Details on this clone: The read ends 3 residues before the CDR3 terminus; that terminus is restored from the germline J gene. The identical CDR3 is also encoded by other nucleotide sequences in the sample. J is TRBJ1-1 and V is TRBV2; 8 bases match TRBD1. The CDR3 extends over 13 amino acids. The germline V gene encodes CDR1 SNHLY and CDR2 FYNNEI. The V segment lost 4 bases and the J segment 7 bases; nucleotides outside the gene matches: 5. CDR3 DNA, as far as it was read: TGTGCCAGCAGTGCAAGCGGACAGGGTGAA. Its translation is CASSASGQGE. The entire CDR3 protein reads CASSASGQGEAFF.

As for this clone: The read halts 3 residues ahead of the CDR3 end, with the missing end drawn from the germline J gene. The V gene is TRBV5-6, the J gene TRBJ2-3; D might be TRBD1 (5 bases). The CDR3 is 15 amino acids. Germline loops: CDR1 SGHDT, CDR2 YYEEEE. The V gene lost 1 base and the J gene lost 1 base, with 10 bases spanning the gap. The CDR3 protein is CASSLYGQGTDTQYF. The CDR3 DNA, read in part, is TGTGCCAGCAGCTTGTACGGACAAGGCACAGATACG.

As to this clone: Read coverage stops 3 residues before the CDR3 terminus; the germline J gene supplies the remainder. The chain carries TRBV5-1 and TRBJ2-2; 7 bases map to TRBD2. Per germline, CDR1 SGHRS and CDR2 YFSETQ. Unmatched junction bases numbered 4, after V lost 3 bases and J lost 2 bases. This CDR3 has 15 residues. The CDR3 reads CASSSSGPNTGELFF. CDR3 DNA (partial): TGCGCCAGCAGCTCTAGCGGTCCAAACACCGGGGAG. The whole variable domain, filled in from reference TRBV5-1 and TRBJ2-2, reads KAGVTQTPRYLIKTRGQQVTLSCSPISGHRSVSWYQQTPGQGLQFLFEYFSETQRNKGNFPGRFSGRQFSNSRSEMNVSTLELGDSALYLCASSSSGPNTGELFFGEGSRLTVL.

With respect to this clone: The CDR3 extends 3 residues past the end of the read, so its final part is completed from the germline J gene. The gene calls are TRBV18 and TRBJ1-2; D is ambiguous. Germline V lookup: CDR1 KGHSH, CDR2 LQKENI. The CDR3 is made up of 11 amino acids. CDR3 loop: CASSPDYDYTF. Partial CDR3 DNA: TGTGCCAGCTCCCCCGACTACGAC.

A note on this clone: The CDR3 end lies 3 residues beyond the end of the read and is filled in from the germline J gene. This chain joins TRBV5-1 and TRBJ2-1, with TRBD2 matching over 7 bases. The V gene end was trimmed by 3 bases and the J gene end by 5 bases; junction bases not matched to a gene: 23. Germline CDR1 reads SGHRS; CDR2 reads YFSETQ. The CDR3 covers 20 residues. CDR3 bases read: TGCGCCAGCAGCTACCCCCCCGGGCGGGAGTTCCGAAAATCCAACAATGAG. Amino acids: CASSYPPGREFRKSNNE. The whole CDR3 protein is CASSYPPGREFRKSNNEQFF.